The next 29 T cell receptor beta chains were all read from a single sample in a study of type 1 regulatory T cells. TCRdb used MiXCR to reprocess the reads, holding one entry per CDR3 protein. The sample has about 60,000 distinct CDR3 sequences, roughly two thirds seen once. No antigens are known for them. The sample was cultured non-Tr1 T cells, either the whole culture or a sorted T cell fraction (not recorded which). The receptors were sampled from a human donor in good health.

This chain uses TRBV21-1 with TRBJ2-1; TRBD2, the table's D call, was not compared with the DNA. TRBV21-1 is classified as a pseudogene. The CDR3 is 14 amino acids. The CDR3 region has the DNA TGTGCCAGCAGCAAAGAAGGAGGGGATGATGAGCAGTTCTTC. This translates into CASSKEGGDDEQFF.

The chain employs TRBV3-1 and TRBJ1-4; D is undetermined. Germline lookup yields CDR1 LGHDT and CDR2 YNNKEL (reference sequence). Trimming pared 4 bases from V and 7 bases from J, leaving 7 bases between. The CDR3 runs to 12 residues. CDR3 bases: TGTGCCAGCAGCCCGGATAGTGAAAAACTGTTTTTT. The encoded protein is CASSPDSEKLFF.

V gene TRBV4-1 combines with J gene TRBJ2-5, with 11 nucleotides matching TRBD1. The germline V gene has CDR1 MGHRA and CDR2 YSYEKL. The CDR3 has 16 residues. The V gene end was trimmed by 4 bases and the J gene end by 2 bases; junction bases not matched to a gene: 6. The CDR3 region has the DNA TGCGCCAGCAGCCCGGGACAGGGGGGGGGGCAAGAGACCCAGTACTTC. The encoded protein is CASSPGQGGGQETQYF.

The chain uses TRBV7-9 and TRBJ1-2, with 7 bases fitting TRBD1. The CDR3 length is 16 residues. Germline loops: CDR1 SEHNR, CDR2 FQNEAQ (reference sequence). V shed 1 base, J shed 7 bases, and the junction held 12 bases outside the gene matches. Here the CDR3 reads CASSLEVGSGGRGYTF. In DNA, the CDR3 is TGTGCCAGCAGCTTAGAGGTCGGCTCAGGGGGACGTGGCTACACCTTC.

The chain uses TRBV5-1 and TRBJ2-3, with D unresolved. The germline V and J ends were trimmed by 0 bases and 2 bases, with 13 bases remaining between them. The V gene's germline CDR1 is SGHRS and CDR2 YFSETQ. This CDR3 has 16 amino acids. In DNA form, the CDR3 reads TGCGCCAGCAGCTTGGGGCAACCGGCCACCACAGATACGCAGTATTTT. Its protein is CASSLGQPATTDTQYF. Variable domain in full (rest from reference TRBV5-1 and TRBJ2-3): KAGVTQTPRYLIKTRGQQVTLSCSPISGHRSVSWYQQTPGQGLQFLFEYFSETQRNKGNFPGRFSGRQFSNSRSEMNVSTLELGDSALYLCASSLGQPATTDTQYFGPGTRLTVL.

CDR3 amino acids: CSARPAGAGGYTF. The CDR3, as DNA: TGCAGTGCTAGACCCGCCGGGGCGGGAGGCTACACCTTC. The rearrangement joins TRBV20-1 to TRBJ1-2; maybe TRBD1 (5 bases). Germline-derived CDR1 and CDR2 are DFQATT and SNEGSKA (reference sequence). V lost 2 bases, J lost 8 bases, and 15 bases lay in between. This CDR3 comprises 13 residues.

V and J are TRBV11-1 and TRBJ1-1; 7 bases map to TRBD1. The CDR3 runs to 13 residues. V shed 4 bases and J 3 bases; nucleotides not matched to a gene: 2. The V gene's germline CDR1 is SGHAT and CDR2 FQDESV (reference sequence). The CDR3 region has the DNA TGTGCCAGCAGCTCGGACAGGCACACTGAAGCTTTCTTT. It yields the protein CASSSDRHTEAFF.

V usage is TRBV6-1 and J usage is TRBJ1-6; D gene unclear. Germline CDR1 is MNHNS and CDR2 is SASEGT. The CDR3 is 15 amino acids. V was cut by 7 bases and J by 3 bases, with 13 bases left in between. DNA for the CDR3: TGTGCCAGCAACCCTGCGCAGCTCTATAATTCACCCCTCCACTTT. It translates to CASNPAQLYNSPLHF.

The chain combines TRBV12-3 or TRBV12-4 with TRBJ2-5; the match to TRBD2 covers 7 bases. The CDR3 is 13 residues long. V was pared by 5 bases and J by 5 bases, with 5 bases of the junction left unmatched. DNA of the CDR3: TGTGCCAGCAGTCGGACTAGGATTGAGACCCAGTACTTC. Translating gives CASSRTRIETQYF.

This chain links TRBV27 with TRBJ2-1, with a possible D match to TRBD2 (5 bases). The CDR3 has 13 amino acids. The germline V gene has CDR1 MNHEY and CDR2 SMNVEV (reference sequence). Deletions cut 3 bases from V and 8 bases from J, with 11 bases between. CDR3 bases: TGTGCCAGCAGTTTTTCGGGGTACGATGAGCAGTTCTTC. Its translation: CASSFSGYDEQFF.

V is TRBV10-3 and J is TRBJ1-2; perhaps TRBD1 as D (5 bases). The CDR3 totals 13 residues. In germline, CDR1 is ENHRY, CDR2 SYGVKD. Between the trimmed V and J ends, which lost 0 bases and 4 bases, there was a span of 6 bases. The CDR3 loop reads CAISESTAYGYTF. CDR3 DNA: TGTGCCATCAGTGAGTCGACAGCCTATGGCTACACCTTC.

V gene TRBV5-1 combines with J gene TRBJ2-1, with 9 positions matching TRBD1. CDR1 is SGHRS and CDR2 is YFSETQ in the germline V gene. With V trimmed by 4 bases and J by 4 bases, 6 bases remained unmatched. This CDR3 is built from 15 residues. The CDR3 sequence is CASSTGQGTYNEQFF. In DNA, the CDR3 is TGCGCCAGCAGCACGGGACAGGGAACTTACAATGAGCAGTTCTTC. The complete variable domain, with remaining parts taken from reference TRBV5-1 and TRBJ2-1, reads KAGVTQTPRYLIKTRGQQVTLSCSPISGHRSVSWYQQTPGQGLQFLFEYFSETQRNKGNFPGRFSGRQFSNSRSEMNVSTLELGDSALYLCASSTGQGTYNEQFFGPGTRLTVL.

The V and J genes are TRBV11-2 and TRBJ2-3; D not certain. Looked up from germline, CDR1 is SGHAT and CDR2 is FQNNGV. This CDR3 contains 12 residues. Trimming shortened V by 8 bases and J by 2 bases, and 8 bases separated the two germline ends. The CDR3 loop is CASGPTTDTQYF. The DNA for the CDR3 is TGTGCCAGCGGCCCAACCACAGATACGCAGTATTTT.

The J gene is TRBJ2-5, the V gene TRBV18, with D unclear. Trimming took 2 bases from V and 5 from J, leaving 12 bases between them. This CDR3 is built from 14 residues. CDR1 is KGHSH, CDR2 LQKENI, per germline. The CDR3 spells CASSPVVLGETQYF. CDR3 sequence (DNA): TGTGCCAGCTCACCAGTCGTTTTGGGGGAGACCCAGTACTTC.

The chain has TRBV20-1 and TRBJ2-2; a possible D gene is TRBD1 (8 bases). There are 14 residues in the CDR3. The V and J ends lost 5 bases and 4 bases respectively, with 14 bases between them. The germline gives CDR1 DFQATT, CDR2 SNEGSKA (reference sequence). For the CDR3, the DNA is TGCAGTGCTTTGACAGGGGAGGGCACCGGGGAGCTGTTTTTT. Amino acids: CSALTGEGTGELFF.

This clonotype came up once. The chain has TRBV10-3 and TRBJ2-2, with 8 positions matching TRBD2. This CDR3 has 17 amino acids. The trim removed 4 bases at V and 0 bases at J, leaving 7 bases unmatched. The germline CDR1 and CDR2 sequences are ENHRY and SYGVKD. The CDR3 region is CAISVEEAGANTGELFF. DNA for the CDR3: TGTGCCATCAGTGTTGAGGAAGCGGGAGCGAACACCGGGGAGCTGTTTTTT.

The V and J genes are TRBV14 and TRBJ2-5, with D possibly matching TRBD2 (5 bases). With 0 bases removed from V and 7 bases from J, the gap between germline ends came to 15 bases. The germline CDR1 and CDR2 sequences are SGHDN and FVKESK. The length of the CDR3 is 15 residues. The CDR3 region is CASSQDSRVWATQYF. CDR3 DNA: TGTGCCAGCAGCCAAGATTCGCGGGTCTGGGCGACCCAGTACTTC.

This clonotype was detected a few times. This CDR3 is CASSFNTGGRWYF. CDR3 sequence (DNA): TGTGCCAGCAGCTTTAATACCGGGGGCCGTTGGTACTTC. The chain employs TRBV5-4 and TRBJ2-7; either TRBD1 or TRBD2 may fit D (6 bases each). The CDR3 is 13 amino acids. Looked up from germline, CDR1 is SGHNT and CDR2 is YYREEE (reference sequence). V was clipped by 2 bases and J by 12 bases, with 18 bases between them.

The genes are TRBV24-1 and TRBJ2-6; D possibly uses TRBD1 or TRBD2 (5 bases each). V was clipped by 3 bases and J by 0 bases, with 20 bases between them. The CDR3 has 20 amino acids. The germline V gene encodes CDR1 KGHDR and CDR2 SFDVKD. The CDR3 spells CATSDPNGDGSGSGANVLTF. As DNA, the CDR3 is TGTGCCACCAGTGATCCAAATGGGGACGGCAGCGGCTCTGGGGCCAACGTCCTGACTTTC.

The chain uses TRBV7-2 and TRBJ2-1; TRBD2 matches at 12 bases. J gave up 0 bases and V 1 base, and 4 bases lay outside the gene matches. CDR3 size: 18 residues. CDR1 and CDR2 (germline): SGHTA, FQGNSA. As DNA, the CDR3 is TGTGCCAGCAGCTTAGTTCAACTAGCGGGAGGCTCCTACAATGAGCAGTTCTTC. Translation gives CASSLVQLAGGSYNEQFF.

The CDR3 bases are TGTGCCAGCAGCCGCCAGAGCTCCTATAATTCACCCCTCCACTTT. This translates into CASSRQSSYNSPLHF. This chain links TRBV7-2 with TRBJ1-6, with D uncertain. The CDR3 contains 15 residues. Trimming pared 5 bases from V and 0 bases from J, leaving 8 bases between. Germline V gives CDR1 SGHTA, CDR2 FQGNSA.

This chain joins TRBV2 and TRBJ1-2; the match to TRBD1 covers 8 bases. This CDR3 comprises 14 residues. Germline loops: CDR1 SNHLY, CDR2 FYNNEI. Trimming cost V 0 bases and J 10 bases; bases outside gene matches: 7. This CDR3 is CASSEARQGAAYTF. The CDR3 region has the DNA TGTGCCAGCAGTGAAGCAAGGCAGGGGGCTGCCTACACCTTC.

The chain carries TRBV20-1 and TRBJ2-1, with a tentative D call TRBD1 (6 bases). Germline V gene sequence: CDR1 DFQATT, CDR2 SNEGSKA (reference sequence). V shed 3 bases and J shed 4 bases, with 16 bases lying between them. This CDR3 comprises 15 residues. The CDR3 coding sequence is TGCAGTGCTAGCAAACGTGAGCAGGGGTACAATGAGCAGTTCTTC. Its protein product is CSASKREQGYNEQFF.

This clonotype showed up just once. V usage is TRBV5-6 and J usage is TRBJ2-2; D not certain. V was pared by 4 bases and J by 4 bases, with 11 bases between. Germline V CDR1 and CDR2: SGHDT, YYEEEE. The CDR3 is 14 residues long. The CDR3 region has the DNA TGTGCCAGCAGCCTCGGAGTATCCACCGGGGAGCTGTTTTTT. Translating it yields CASSLGVSTGELFF.

The gene calls are TRBV24-1 and TRBJ2-7; 7 bases match TRBD1. This CDR3 is 13 amino acids long. Losses at the gene ends were 7 bases for V and 6 bases for J; bases not matched to a gene: 8. Germline CDR1 is KGHDR and CDR2 is SFDVKD. CDR3 loop: CATSLRQGSEQYF. CDR3 nucleotides: TGTGCCACCAGCCTCAGACAGGGAAGCGAGCAGTACTTC.

V gene TRBV5-1 combines with J gene TRBJ2-1, with 13 bases lining up with TRBD2. Germline V lookup: CDR1 SGHRS, CDR2 YFSETQ. The CDR3 length is 15 residues. The ends lost 4 bases at V and 9 bases at J; junction bases unmatched: 7. As DNA, the CDR3 is TGCGCCAGCAGCCCCGGGACTAGCGGGGTGGGTGAGCAGTTCTTC. As protein: CASSPGTSGVGEQFF.

This chain links TRBV5-1 with TRBJ2-5, with D tentatively TRBD2 (6 bases). The germline V gene encodes CDR1 SGHRS and CDR2 YFSETQ. The CDR3 consists of 15 residues. Trimming stripped 6 bases from V and 4 bases from J, with 19 bases between. Here the CDR3 reads CASTNGGVQAETQYF. The CDR3 DNA follows: TGCGCCAGCACCAACGGAGGGGTCCAGGCAGAGACCCAGTACTTC.

J is TRBJ2-2 and V is TRBV7-8, with 8 positions matching TRBD2. The CDR3 spans 18 residues. Germline trimming cut 0 bases from V and 1 base from J; bases unmatched to any gene: 7. Germline-derived CDR1 and CDR2 are SGHVS and FQNEAQ. The CDR3 bases are TGTGCCAGCAGCTTAGCGCGGGGGGAGAGGGTGAACACCGGGGAGCTGTTTTTT. Residues: CASSLARGERVNTGELFF.

In its sample, this clonotype was seen a few times. This sequence joins TRBV7-2 and TRBJ2-7; D ambiguous. Germline V lookup: CDR1 SGHTA, CDR2 FQGNSA. The CDR3 contains 13 residues. V lost 1 base, J lost 5 bases, and 9 bases lay in between. The CDR3 spells CASSLEAGNEQYF. As DNA, the CDR3 is TGTGCCAGCAGCTTAGAGGCTGGGAACGAGCAGTACTTC.